This T cell receptor beta chain was sequenced in a study of cytomegalovirus exposure and HLA in healthy donors. Both 60 Vbeta primers and 13 Jbeta primers went into the PCR. The data were produced by immunoSEQ multiplex PCR, yet TCRdb's version contains in-frame clones alone and is incomplete. The sample records roughly 150,000 clones, roughly 85% being singletons. Everyone who donated was a healthy bone marrow donor. Material: PBMCs. This TCR was sampled from a man aged 25-45 years in good health and CMV-seronegative.

The CDR3 DNA reads as TGTGCCAGCAGCTCCGGGGGTAGCACAGATACGCAGTATTTT. Translated, it gives CASSSGGSTDTQYF. The chain has TRBV7-6 and TRBJ2-3, with a weak D call TRBD2 (6 bases). This CDR3 is 14 amino acids long. Germline V gene lookup returns CDR1 SGHVS and CDR2 FNYEAQ. V lost 4 bases to trimming and J lost 0 bases, with 8 bases between them.